The clone carrying this T cell receptor (beta chain) was recorded once. Distinct nucleotide sequences in the sample also encode this CDR3. This entry comes from a study of cytomegalovirus exposure and HLA in healthy donors. The PCR was carried out with 60 Vbeta primers and 13 Jbeta primers. Sequencing was performed with immunoSEQ multiplex PCR; in TCRdb, only in-frame clones are kept and a portion is missing. In the table there are roughly 120,000 clones, 65% to 80% of which are singletons. The CDR3 loop spans 13 amino acids. The germline V and J ends were trimmed by 2 bases and 4 bases, with 6 bases remaining between them. Germline V CDR1 and CDR2: SGHNT, YYREEE (reference sequence).

Source material: PBMCs. The chain recombines TRBV5-4 with TRBJ1-4; no definite D call. This receptor was obtained from a man younger than 30 in good health and CMV-seropositive. Here the CDR3 DNA reads TGTGCCAGCAGCTTTGATAGTAATGAAAAACTGTTTTTT. Protein product: CASSFDSNEKLFF.